This T cell receptor beta chain originates from a study of cytomegalovirus exposure and HLA in healthy donors. Study findings and constraints: In the analysis, some V segments, TRBV6-2 and TRBV6-3 included, were excluded as indistinguishable.

For this clone: As yet, its antigen is unknown.

Germline V lookup: CDR1 MGHRA, CDR2 YSYEKL. The CDR3 length is 17 residues. V was trimmed by 0 bases and J by 2 bases, leaving 13 bases between them. The PCR was carried out with 60 Vbeta primers and 13 Jbeta primers. The data were produced by immunoSEQ multiplex PCR, yet TCRdb's version contains in-frame clones alone and is incomplete. The table shows about 150,000 clones, with 75% occurring only once. Each donor was nominally healthy when sampled (though unrecorded immune exposures were likely). The sample consisted of PBMCs. The clonotype originates from a man between 18 and 35 years old in good health and CMV-seronegative. J is TRBJ1-4 and V is TRBV4-1, with D perhaps matching TRBD1 (5 bases). The CDR3 here is CASSQDPPRGTNEKLFF. The CDR3 DNA reads as TGCGCCAGCAGCCAAGATCCCCCACGGGGGACTAATGAAAAACTGTTTTTT.